These 29 T cell receptor beta chains originate from one sample sequenced in a study of cytomegalovirus exposure and HLA in healthy donors. The PCR used 60 Vbeta and 13 Jbeta primers. Generated by immunoSEQ multiplex PCR, the TCRdb table keeps only in-frame clones and is missing some. This table holds around 200,000 clones, 65% to 80% found once. The sequencing input was PBMCs. All receptors come from a man aged 40-55 years in good health and CMV-seronegative.

The chain joins TRBV5-5 to TRBJ1-5, with D maybe TRBD1 (5 bases). This CDR3 contains 17 residues. Trimming left V 2 bases short and J 4 bases short, with 19 bases between. The germline CDR1 and CDR2 sequences are SGHKS and YYEKEE (reference sequence). The CDR3 DNA follows: TGTGCCAGCAGCTTATCAAACCGTGACAGTGATAATCAGCCCCAGCATTTT. The encoded protein is CASSLSNRDSDNQPQHF. Full variable domain (outside the CDR3, taken from reference TRBV5-5 and TRBJ1-5): DAGVTQSPTHLIKTRGQQVTLRCSPISGHKSVSWYQQVLGQGPQFIFQYYEKEERGRGNFPDRFSARQFPNYSSELNVNALLLGDSALYLCASSLSNRDSDNQPQHFGDGTRLSIL.

The V and J genes are TRBV25-1 and TRBJ2-7; D is uncertain. The CDR3 is 16 amino acids. Germline assignment: CDR1 MGHDK and CDR2 SYGVNS. V gave up 0 bases and J gave up 0 bases, with 12 bases separating them. The CDR3 sequence: CASSEYIAVSSYEQYF. CDR3 coding DNA: TGTGCCAGCAGTGAATATATTGCGGTGAGCTCCTACGAGCAGTACTTC.

V gene TRBV19 combines with J gene TRBJ2-5; 7 nucleotides match TRBD2. The CDR3 spans 15 residues. V was clipped by 1 base and J by 9 bases; unmatched bases: 11. The germline CDR1 and CDR2 sequences are LNHDA and SQIVND (reference sequence). In DNA, the CDR3 is TGTGCCAGTAGTATAGGGTCGACTAGCACCGAGGCCCAGTACTTC. Encoded protein: CASSIGSTSTEAQYF.

This clone has more than one count but fewer than ten. The V gene is TRBV14, the J gene TRBJ1-1; tentatively, D is TRBD1 (5 bases). V lost 7 bases and J lost 0, with 9 bases in between. The CDR3 consists of 13 residues. Looked up from germline, CDR1 is SGHDN and CDR2 is FVKESK. CDR3 sequence: CASTKGVNTEAFF. CDR3 DNA sequence: TGTGCCAGCACGAAAGGGGTGAACACTGAAGCTTTCTTT.

DNA for the CDR3: TGCGCCAGCAGCCCAGGGAAGCTGGCTGAAGCTTTCTTT. Its translation: CASSPGKLAEAFF. V is TRBV5-1 and J is TRBJ1-1; tentative D call: TRBD1 (5 bases). The CDR3 runs 13 residues. V lost 4 bases and J 6 bases, leaving 13 bases between the germline ends. Germline V gene lookup returns CDR1 SGHRS and CDR2 YFSETQ.

The chain carries TRBV19 and TRBJ2-7, with D possibly matching TRBD1 (5 bases). CDR1 is LNHDA, CDR2 SQIVND, per germline (reference sequence). Trimming pared 5 bases from V and 0 bases from J, leaving 11 bases between. This CDR3 has 14 amino acids. The CDR3 spells CASSVDRNSYEQYF. CDR3 coding DNA: TGTGCCAGTAGTGTTGACAGAAACTCCTACGAGCAGTACTTC.

In its sample, this clone was seen once. V is TRBV9 and J is TRBJ1-6; 7 bases match TRBD1. The CDR3 runs to 15 residues. Losses at the gene ends were 5 bases for V and 6 bases for J; bases not matched to a gene: 8. Per germline, CDR1 SGDLS and CDR2 YYNGEE. CDR3 nucleotides: TGTGCCAGCAGTGAAACCGGGACAGTTAATTCACCCCTCCACTTT. Amino acid sequence: CASSETGTVNSPLHF.

The sample holds one count of this clone. The chain carries TRBV15 and TRBJ2-2, with a possible D match to TRBD2 (6 bases). Trimming took off 7 bases at V and 2 bases at J, with 17 bases between the two ends. The germline gives CDR1 LNHNV, CDR2 YYDKDF (reference sequence). This CDR3 contains 16 residues. CDR3 bases: TGTGCCACCAAAGGTGGAGGGAGCCCAAACACCGGGGAGCTGTTTTTT. This encodes CATKGGGSPNTGELFF. Variable domain in full (rest from reference TRBV15 and TRBJ2-2): DAMVIQNPRYQVTQFGKPVTLSCSQTLNHNVMYWYQQKSSQAPKLLFHYYDKDFNNEADTPDNFQSRRPNTSFCFLDIRSPGLGDTAMYLCATKGGGSPNTGELFFGEGSRLTVL.

The chain is built from TRBV27 and TRBJ1-1; no clear D gene. The CDR3 runs 15 residues. V was pared by 4 bases and J by 3 bases, with 15 bases between. Looked up from germline, CDR1 is MNHEY and CDR2 is SMNVEV (reference sequence). CDR3 sequence reads: CASSSYTGEDTEAFF. CDR3 coding DNA: TGTGCCAGCAGTTCCTACACCGGGGAGGACACTGAAGCTTTCTTT.

The chain carries TRBV7-9 and TRBJ2-7, with 9 bases aligning to TRBD2. Germline CDR1 and CDR2: SEHNR and FQNEAQ (reference sequence). The CDR3 contains 14 residues. The trim removed 3 bases at V and 4 bases at J, leaving 4 bases unmatched. The CDR3 bases are TGTGCCAGCAGCTTTAGCGGGAGTCTATACGAGCAGTACTTC. It yields the protein CASSFSGSLYEQYF. The full variable domain, its missing parts supplied by reference TRBV7-9 and TRBJ2-7, is DTGVSQNPRHKITKRGQNVTFRCDPISEHNRLYWYRQTLGQGPEFLTYFQNEAQLEKSRLLSDRFSAERPKGSFSTLEIQRTEQGDSAMYLCASSFSGSLYEQYFGPGTRLTVT.

V usage is TRBV2 and J usage is TRBJ2-2, with 8 nucleotides matching TRBD2. The CDR3 contains 17 residues. Unmatched junction bases numbered 9, after V lost 0 bases and J lost 6 bases. Germline CDR1 and CDR2: SNHLY and FYNNEI. This CDR3 reads CASSEAWAGGLAGELFF. The CDR3 nucleotides read TGTGCCAGCAGTGAAGCTTGGGCGGGGGGCTTGGCCGGGGAGCTGTTTTTT.

The table lists this clone with a count of one. The chain has TRBV7-7 and TRBJ2-5, with D possibly being TRBD2 (5 bases). CDR1 SSHAT and CDR2 FNYEAQ come from the germline V gene (reference sequence). The CDR3 is 13 amino acids. V lost 5 bases, J lost 6 bases, and 13 bases lay in between. The CDR3 spells CASSPSTAKTQYF. The DNA for the CDR3 is TGTGCCAGCAGCCCTAGCACGGCTAAGACCCAGTACTTC.

The genes are TRBV27 and TRBJ2-3; D call uncertain. Germline assignment: CDR1 MNHEY and CDR2 SMNVEV (reference sequence). V was pared by 2 bases and J by 1 base, with 13 bases between. The CDR3 runs 16 residues. The CDR3 region has the DNA TGTGCCAGCAGTTTAGGGCGCCAGACCCGCACAGATACGCAGTATTTT. Protein product: CASSLGRQTRTDTQYF.

The chain carries TRBV29-1 and TRBJ2-1; 7 positions agree with TRBD2. Trimming cost V 0 bases and J 4 bases; bases outside gene matches: 6. The CDR3 is made up of 15 amino acids. Germline V gene data show CDR1 as SQVTM and CDR2 as ANQGSEA. CDR3 amino acids: CSVEDEAGLYNEQFF. DNA for the CDR3: TGCAGCGTTGAAGACGAAGCGGGACTTTACAATGAGCAGTTCTTC.

The J gene is TRBJ1-2, the V gene TRBV9; 7 nucleotides align to TRBD1. V lost 4 bases, J lost 6 bases, and 6 bases stayed unmatched. Looked up from germline, CDR1 is SGDLS and CDR2 is YYNGEE. This CDR3 has 13 residues. The CDR3 coding sequence is TGTGCCAGCAGCCTGGGACAGTTCAATGGCTACACCTTC. Its protein product is CASSLGQFNGYTF. Full variable domain (outside the CDR3, taken from reference TRBV9 and TRBJ1-2): DSGVTQTPKHLITATGQRVTLRCSPRSGDLSVYWYQQSLDQGLQFLIQYYNGEERAKGNILERFSAQQFPDLHSELNLSSLELGDSALYFCASSLGQFNGYTFGSGTRLTVV.

The chain recombines TRBV27 with TRBJ2-1; 7 nucleotides match TRBD2. The germline gives CDR1 MNHEY, CDR2 SMNVEV (reference sequence). The CDR3 is made up of 16 amino acids. V was clipped by 3 bases and J by 8 bases; unmatched bases: 13. The CDR3 DNA follows: TGTGCCAGCAGTTTGCTTCCGGGACTACCCTCCGATGAGCAGTTCTTC. Translating it yields CASSLLPGLPSDEQFF.

This rearrangement joins TRBV30 to TRBJ1-5; D remains ambiguous. The CDR3 contains 14 residues. V lost 3 bases to trimming and J lost 0 bases, with 9 bases between them. The germline gives CDR1 GTSNPN, CDR2 SVGIG (reference sequence). This CDR3 reads CAWSLADSNQPQHF. In DNA form, the CDR3 reads TGTGCCTGGAGCCTGGCAGATAGCAATCAGCCCCAGCATTTT. The whole variable domain, remainder taken from reference TRBV30 and TRBJ1-5, is SQTIHQWPATLVQPVGSPLSLECTVEGTSNPNLYWYRQAAGRGLQLLFYSVGIGQISSEVPQNLSASRPQDRQFILSSKKLLLSDSGFYLCAWSLADSNQPQHFGDGTRLSIL.

This sequence joins TRBV2 and TRBJ2-7; weak D call: TRBD1 (5 bases). The V gene lost 4 bases and the J gene lost 6 bases, with 7 bases spanning the gap. The CDR3 covers 11 residues. Germline-derived CDR1 and CDR2 are SNHLY and FYNNEI. This CDR3 is CASSAGFEQYF. Here the CDR3 DNA reads TGTGCCAGCAGTGCAGGGTTCGAGCAGTACTTC.

This clone was observed a single time. The V gene is TRBV7-6, the J gene TRBJ2-5; no clear D. TRBJ2-7 explains the end of the DNA better; the J call may be wrong. The CDR3 length is 13 residues. Looked up from germline, CDR1 is SGHVS and CDR2 is FNYEAQ. The CDR3 nucleotides read TGTGCCAGCAGCTTAGACGAGTCTCACGAGCAGTACTTC. Protein product: CASSLDESHEQYF.

This rearrangement joins TRBV6-1 to TRBJ2-7; 9 bases are shared with TRBD1. Germline V gene lookup returns CDR1 MNHNS and CDR2 SASEGT. Trimming at V came to 6 bases and at J to 0 bases, leaving 6 bases not matched to a gene. The CDR3 is 15 residues long. CDR3: CASSPDRGSSYEQYF. The CDR3 region has the DNA TGTGCCAGCAGCCCGGACAGGGGAAGCTCCTACGAGCAGTACTTC.

The chain employs TRBV5-4 and TRBJ2-5; 8 positions agree with TRBD2. The CDR3 has 15 residues. Losses at the gene ends were 0 bases for V and 1 base for J; bases not matched to a gene: 2. Germline V lookup: CDR1 SGHNT, CDR2 YYREEE (reference sequence). The DNA for the CDR3 is TGTGCCAGCAGCTTGGCTCTAGCGGGCCAAGAGACCCAGTACTTC. Its translation is CASSLALAGQETQYF. Together with reference TRBV5-4 and TRBJ2-5, the CDR3 gives the full variable domain: ETGVTQSPTHLIKTRGQQVTLRCSSQSGHNTVSWYQQALGQGPQFIFQYYREEENGRGNFPPRFSGLQFPNYSSELNVNALELDDSALYLCASSLALAGQETQYFGPGTRLLVL.

This clone was seen a few times. The CDR3 bases are TGTGCCATCAGTGATAACAGTAGGCCTGGAAACACCATATATTTT. It specifies CAISDNSRPGNTIYF. This chain connects TRBV10-3 to TRBJ1-3; D is undetermined. CDR3 length: 15 amino acids. The germline gives CDR1 ENHRY, CDR2 SYGVKD. Deletions cut 3 bases from V and 2 bases from J, with 11 bases between.

This sequence joins TRBV7-9 and TRBJ2-1; TRBD2 matches 10 bases. CDR3 size: 15 residues. Per germline, CDR1 SEHNR and CDR2 FQNEAQ (reference sequence). Unmatched junction bases numbered 4, after V lost 2 bases and J lost 6 bases. CDR3 DNA sequence: TGTGCCAGCAGCTTAAAGCGGGGGGGCCGCAATGAGCAGTTCTTC. Protein sequence: CASSLKRGGRNEQFF. Full variable domain (outside the CDR3, taken from reference TRBV7-9 and TRBJ2-1): DTGVSQNPRHKITKRGQNVTFRCDPISEHNRLYWYRQTLGQGPEFLTYFQNEAQLEKSRLLSDRFSAERPKGSFSTLEIQRTEQGDSAMYLCASSLKRGGRNEQFFGPGTRLTVL.

The rearrangement uses TRBV5-6 and TRBJ2-2; no reliable D call. The CDR3 runs 16 residues. CDR1 and CDR2 from the germline V gene are SGHDT and YYEEEE. The V and J ends lost 0 bases and 4 bases respectively, with 13 bases between them. The CDR3: CASSLVGGTLTGELFF. Written as DNA, the CDR3 is TGTGCCAGCAGCTTGGTTGGTGGCACCCTCACCGGGGAGCTGTTTTTT. The complete variable domain, with remaining parts taken from reference TRBV5-6 and TRBJ2-2, reads DAGVTQSPTHLIKTRGQQVTLRCSPKSGHDTVSWYQQALGQGPQFIFQYYEEEERQRGNFPDRFSGHQFPNYSSELNVNALLLGDSALYLCASSLVGGTLTGELFFGEGSRLTVL.

The rearrangement uses TRBV5-1 and TRBJ2-3, with TRBD1 matching 8 bases. Germline V gene data show CDR1 as SGHRS and CDR2 as YFSETQ. This CDR3 has 14 residues. The V gene end was trimmed by 1 base and the J gene end by 4 bases; junction bases not matched to a gene: 2. CDR3 sequence (DNA): TGCGCCAGCAGCTTGTTACAGGGGGCAGATACGCAGTATTTT. Its translation is CASSLLQGADTQYF.

The CDR3 is CASSMVAGGRRSRELFF. The CDR3 bases are TGTGCCAGTAGTATGGTAGCGGGGGGGCGACGTTCCAGGGAGCTGTTTTTT. The rearrangement uses TRBV19 and TRBJ2-2, with 11 bases identical to TRBD2. Looked up from germline, CDR1 is LNHDA and CDR2 is SQIVND (reference sequence). The V gene end was trimmed by 3 bases and the J gene end by 9 bases; junction bases not matched to a gene: 12. The CDR3 spans 17 residues.

V and J are TRBV28 and TRBJ2-1; D might be TRBD2 (6 bases). The CDR3 is 15 amino acids. With 5 bases removed from V and 0 bases from J, the gap between germline ends came to 11 bases. The V gene's germline CDR1 is MDHEN and CDR2 SYDVKM. The DNA of the CDR3 is TGTGCCAGCAGTCGTCCGGGAGTCTCCTACAATGAGCAGTTCTTC. Its translation: CASSRPGVSYNEQFF.

The J gene is TRBJ2-7, the V gene TRBV2; D might be TRBD1 (6 bases). Germline loops: CDR1 SNHLY, CDR2 FYNNEI. V dropped 5 bases and J dropped 4 bases, with 15 bases sitting between them. The CDR3 runs to 14 residues. This CDR3 reads CASSHVSTGYEQYF. The CDR3, as DNA: TGTGCCAGCAGTCACGTGTCGACAGGTTACGAGCAGTACTTC.

Worth noting for this clone: In the same sample, other DNA sequences code for this CDR3. The genes are TRBV28 and TRBJ2-3, with D maybe TRBD2 (6 bases). Germline V gene data show CDR1 as MDHEN and CDR2 as SYDVKM. The CDR3 extends over 14 amino acids. V dropped 3 bases and J dropped 3 bases, with 10 bases sitting between them. This CDR3 reads CASSFLSGTDTQYF. The CDR3 nucleotides are TGTGCCAGCAGTTTTCTTAGCGGTACAGATACGCAGTATTTT.